The sequence of this T cell receptor (beta chain) was determined in a study of shared clonotypes between healthy human individuals. V gave up 3 bases and J gave up 8 bases; unmatched junction bases: 21. The germline gives CDR1 GTSNPN, CDR2 SVGIG (reference sequence). The CDR3 sequence is 18 residues long. Only in-frame clones appear in the TCRdb table, and some are missing; sequencing was by immunoSEQ multiplex PCR. Of some 2.1 million clones in the sample, around 95% are singletons; the top ten hold 0.13%. Specimen: naive CD4+ T cells sorted from blood. Documented subset: CD45RA+ positively selected. V usage is TRBV30 and J usage is TRBJ2-1, with 8 bases fitting TRBD2. The sequence was obtained from a man younger than 30 in good health. The CDR3 DNA sequence: TGTGCCTGGAGCCCTAAAGGGGGTAAGAGCGGGAGTCTACATGAGCAGTTCTTC. As protein: CAWSPKGGKSGSLHEQFF. Together with reference TRBV30 and TRBJ2-1, the CDR3 gives the full variable domain: SQTIHQWPATLVQPVGSPLSLECTVEGTSNPNLYWYRQAAGRGLQLLFYSVGIGQISSEVPQNLSASRPQDRQFILSSKKLLLSDSGFYLCAWSPKGGKSGSLHEQFFGPGTRLTVL.